The 32 T cell receptor beta chains below come from one sample, sequenced in a study of cytomegalovirus exposure and HLA in healthy donors. With 60 Vbeta and 13 Jbeta primers, the PCR was carried out. Profiling relied on immunoSEQ multiplex PCR, and the TCRdb table lists in-frame clones only, not all of them. The sample includes 150,000 to 200,000 clones, 65% to 90% seen only once; the top ten take approximately 2%. The source material was PBMCs. Receptors were obtained from a human donor in good health.

This chain connects TRBV11-3 to TRBJ1-1, with D unclear. The ends were cut back, 3 bases at V and 4 bases at J, with 9 bases in the middle. Looked up from germline, CDR1 is SGHNT and CDR2 is YENEEA. The CDR3 runs to 13 residues. CDR3 residues: CASSLNFGTEAFF. CDR3 in DNA: TGTGCCAGCAGCTTGAACTTCGGCACTGAAGCTTTCTTT.

The chain joins TRBV19 to TRBJ1-2, with D maybe TRBD1 (6 bases). Trimming cost V 5 bases and J 4 bases, with 11 bases left between them. Germline V gives CDR1 LNHDA, CDR2 SQIVND (reference sequence). The CDR3 length is 13 residues. CDR3 loop: CASSGLDSYGYTF. The CDR3 region has the DNA TGTGCCAGTAGTGGACTGGACAGCTATGGCTACACCTTC.

Here the CDR3 DNA reads TGCAGTGCCAGACAGGGAAATGGCTACACCTTC. Its protein product is CSARQGNGYTF. The chain combines TRBV20-1 with TRBJ1-2, with 7 nucleotides matching TRBD1. Germline values: CDR1 DFQATT, CDR2 SNEGSKA (reference sequence). There are 11 residues in the CDR3. J lost 6 bases, V lost 6 bases, and 4 bases had no gene match.

V usage is TRBV4-1 and J usage is TRBJ1-2; 9 bases map to TRBD1. Germline V gene lookup returns CDR1 MGHRA and CDR2 YSYEKL. The V segment lost 1 base and the J segment 4 bases; nucleotides outside the gene matches: 13. CDR3 length equals 18 residues. The CDR3 DNA is TGCGCCAGCAGCCAAGTTCCGGGACAGGGCTCAATCTTCTATGGCTACACCTTC. Protein product: CASSQVPGQGSIFYGYTF.

The chain joins TRBV5-6 to TRBJ1-4; 7 nucleotides align to TRBD1. In germline, CDR1 is SGHDT, CDR2 YYEEEE. This CDR3 spans 14 amino acids. With 4 bases clipped from V and 5 bases from J, the junction kept 5 bases outside the gene matches. The CDR3 protein is CASSPGTENEKLFF. CDR3 nucleotides: TGTGCCAGCAGCCCCGGGACAGAAAATGAAAAACTGTTTTTT.

This clone was recorded once. This sequence joins TRBV9 and TRBJ2-2, with 12 bases lining up with TRBD2. CDR1 is SGDLS, CDR2 YYNGEE, per germline. The CDR3 consists of 16 residues. Trimming at V came to 4 bases and at J to 7 bases, leaving 8 bases not matched to a gene. Here the CDR3 reads CASSPSGGAINGELFF. The DNA of the CDR3 is TGTGCCAGCAGCCCTAGCGGGGGGGCCATTAACGGGGAGCTGTTTTTT.

This clone was found once. The rearrangement links TRBV2 to TRBJ2-3, with D possibly TRBD2 on 6 matching bases. CDR3 length: 14 residues. V was pared by 3 bases and J by 1 base, with 8 bases between. CDR1 is SNHLY and CDR2 is FYNNEI in the germline V gene. This chain's CDR3 is CASSDTGGTDTQYF. The DNA of the CDR3 is TGTGCCAGCAGTGATACGGGGGGCACAGATACGCAGTATTTT.

CDR3 nucleotides: TGTGCCAGCAGACCAACAGGGGCCAACACCGGGGAGCTGTTTTTT. Protein product: CASRPTGANTGELFF. The chain joins TRBV7-2 to TRBJ2-2; TRBD1 agrees at 7 bases. Germline assignment: CDR1 SGHTA and CDR2 FQGNSA. The CDR3 has 15 residues. J gave up 2 bases and V 6 bases, and 6 bases lay outside the gene matches.

The V and J genes are TRBV7-9 and TRBJ2-5, with D unclear. The CDR3 contains 12 residues. Looked up from germline, CDR1 is SEHNR and CDR2 is FQNEAQ (reference sequence). V shed 5 bases and J shed 0 bases, with 4 bases lying between them. The CDR3 DNA reads TGTGCCAGCAGCCGAGACCAAGAGACCCAGTACTTC. This gives the protein CASSRDQETQYF.

J is TRBJ1-1 and V is TRBV5-4, with D possibly TRBD1 on 5 matching bases. Trimming removed 0 bases from V and 5 bases from J, with 14 bases in between. Germline V gives CDR1 SGHNT, CDR2 YYREEE (reference sequence). This CDR3 is built from 15 residues. The CDR3 protein is CASSLVSGGKTEAFF. CDR3 nucleotides: TGTGCCAGCAGCTTGGTTTCCGGGGGGAAGACTGAAGCTTTCTTT.

The chain employs TRBV5-4 and TRBJ1-2, with 8 bases lining up with TRBD1. Trimming cost V 0 bases and J 3 bases; bases outside gene matches: 4. The CDR3 is 15 amino acids. The V gene's germline CDR1 is SGHNT and CDR2 YYREEE (reference sequence). Written as DNA, the CDR3 is TGTGCCAGCAGCTTGGCGCCAGGGGGCGACTATGGCTACACCTTC. This translates into CASSLAPGGDYGYTF.

The chain recombines TRBV5-1 with TRBJ2-3; 12 bases align to TRBD2. The V segment lost 0 bases and the J segment 5 bases; nucleotides outside the gene matches: 4. Germline CDR1 and CDR2: SGHRS and YFSETQ. CDR3 length: 16 amino acids. The CDR3 DNA sequence: TGCGCCAGCAGCTTGGAGCTAGCGGGGGGGGTAGATACGCAGTATTTT. The encoded protein is CASSLELAGGVDTQYF.

The chain employs TRBV13 and TRBJ1-1; no reliable D call. This CDR3 region has 15 residues. Germline lookup yields CDR1 PRHDT and CDR2 FYEKMQ (reference sequence). Deletions cut 5 bases from V and 9 bases from J, with 22 bases between. This chain's CDR3 is CASSEGPVTLGKAFF. The CDR3 coding sequence is TGTGCCAGCAGCGAGGGCCCGGTGACGCTTGGGAAAGCTTTCTTT.

CDR3 amino acids: CASSLGPQGAVGYTF. CDR3 nucleotide sequence: TGTGCCAGCAGCTTAGGACCACAGGGGGCGGTTGGCTACACCTTC. The chain links TRBV7-2 to TRBJ1-2, with TRBD1 matching 9 bases. The CDR3 totals 15 residues. J was trimmed by 7 bases and V by 1 base; bases with no gene match: 7. Germline V gives CDR1 SGHTA, CDR2 FQGNSA.

The chain couples TRBV9 to TRBJ2-2; D may be TRBD1 (6 bases). Germline CDR1 is SGDLS and CDR2 is YYNGEE. V lost 4 bases and J 6 bases, leaving 19 bases between the germline ends. This CDR3 has 16 amino acids. The CDR3 nucleotides are TGTGCCAGCAGCCCCCCGGGACATATTATTTCCGGGGAGCTGTTTTTT. Protein: CASSPPGHIISGELFF.

The rearrangement uses TRBV6-6 and TRBJ2-5, with D possibly matching TRBD2 (5 bases). Trimming removed 2 bases from V and 2 bases from J, with 12 bases in between. The CDR3 runs 15 residues. Germline loops: CDR1 MNHNY, CDR2 SVGAGI (reference sequence). CDR3 in DNA: TGTGCCAGCAGTTACATGAGCGGAAGGCAAGAGACCCAGTACTTC. This encodes CASSYMSGRQETQYF.

The chain employs TRBV5-6 and TRBJ1-2, with 11 nucleotides matching TRBD1. The CDR3 consists of 13 residues. Germline trimming cut 3 bases from V and 8 bases from J; bases unmatched to any gene: 3. The germline CDR1 and CDR2 sequences are SGHDT and YYEEEE. The chain's CDR3 is CASSWGQGDGYTF. The CDR3 DNA reads TGTGCCAGCAGCTGGGGACAGGGGGACGGCTACACCTTC. Supplemented by reference TRBV5-6 and TRBJ1-2, the full variable domain reads DAGVTQSPTHLIKTRGQQVTLRCSPKSGHDTVSWYQQALGQGPQFIFQYYEEEERQRGNFPDRFSGHQFPNYSSELNVNALLLGDSALYLCASSWGQGDGYTFGSGTRLTVV.

The chain is built from TRBV18 and TRBJ1-5, with 9 bases lining up with TRBD1. The CDR3 has 14 residues. From germline, CDR1 is KGHSH and CDR2 LQKENI. V was pared by 3 bases and J by 6 bases, with 3 bases of the junction left unmatched. The CDR3 coding sequence is TGTGCCAGCTCACCGGGGACAGGGATTCAGCCCCAGCATTTT. Translating it yields CASSPGTGIQPQHF.

J is TRBJ1-2 and V is TRBV7-8; D uncertain. Deletions cut 3 bases from V and 4 bases from J, with 12 bases between. CDR1 and CDR2 from the germline V gene are SGHVS and FQNEAQ. The length of the CDR3 is 14 residues. In nucleotides, the CDR3 is TGTGCCAGCAGCTTTCGAGGTGAGGGCTATGGCTACACCTTC. This translates into CASSFRGEGYGYTF.

CDR3 bases: TGTGCCATCTGCCAGGGAAGCAATCAGCCCCAGCATTTT. It translates to CAICQGSNQPQHF. V usage is TRBV10-3 and J usage is TRBJ1-5, with D possibly matching TRBD1 (5 bases). The germline CDR1 and CDR2 sequences are ENHRY and SYGVKD. This CDR3 has 13 amino acids. The germline V and J ends were trimmed by 8 bases and 1 base, with 9 bases remaining between them.

V gene TRBV29-1 combines with J gene TRBJ2-3; 9 positions match TRBD1. CDR3 length: 16 residues. Germline loops: CDR1 SQVTM, CDR2 ANQGSEA. J lost 2 bases, V lost 6 bases, and 12 bases had no gene match. The CDR3 bases are TGCAGCGTGGGGGGACAGGGCTTCGGATTCACAGATACGCAGTATTTT. Encoded protein: CSVGGQGFGFTDTQYF.

CDR3 in DNA: TGTGCCAGCAGTTACTCCCGTACAGTGGAGACCCAGTACTTC. Encoded protein: CASSYSRTVETQYF. The chain uses TRBV6-5 and TRBJ2-5, with no clear D. The CDR3 has 14 amino acids. The germline V gene has CDR1 MNHEY and CDR2 SVGAGI. V was pared by 0 bases and J by 5 bases, with 10 bases between.

This rearrangement joins TRBV5-4 to TRBJ1-3; D uncertain. CDR1 SGHNT and CDR2 YYREEE come from the germline V gene (reference sequence). The V end was cut by 4 bases, the J end by 4 bases, with 15 bases between. This CDR3 contains 15 residues. Here the CDR3 reads CASSILGVLGNTIYF. As DNA, the CDR3 is TGTGCCAGCAGCATTCTCGGGGTATTAGGAAACACCATATATTTT.

Concerning this clone: One junction end does not reproduce the germline sequence, and a read error may be involved. CDR3 sequence (DNA): TGTGCTAGCAGCTTAGACCGGCGGAACAATGAGCAGTTCTTC. As protein: CASSLDRRNNEQFF. The genes are TRBV7-7 and TRBJ2-1, with D uncertain. Germline V gene sequence: CDR1 SSHAT, CDR2 FNYEAQ (reference sequence). There are 14 residues in the CDR3.

The chain carries TRBV7-9 and TRBJ1-5; 10 positions agree with TRBD1. Germline loops: CDR1 SEHNR, CDR2 FQNEAQ (reference sequence). This CDR3 is built from 13 residues. V shed 5 bases, J shed 7 bases, and the junction held 2 bases outside the gene matches. This CDR3 reads CASSRQGAQPQHF. Here the CDR3 DNA reads TGTGCCAGCAGCAGACAGGGGGCACAGCCCCAGCATTTT.

This clone came up a few times. CDR3 amino acids: CASSSRAGGETQYF. CDR3 coding DNA: TGCGCCAGCAGCTCCCGAGCGGGGGGGGAGACCCAGTACTTC. The V gene is TRBV5-1, the J gene TRBJ2-5, with 10 nucleotides matching TRBD2. From germline, CDR1 is SGHRS and CDR2 YFSETQ. This CDR3 is built from 14 residues. The junction had 4 bases not matched to a gene; V was cut back by 3 bases and J by 5 bases.

The chain combines TRBV4-3 with TRBJ2-1; no firm D call. The CDR3 sequence is 16 residues long. Trimming pared 0 bases from V and 8 bases from J, leaving 17 bases between. The germline V gene has CDR1 LGHNA and CDR2 YSLEER. The CDR3 region has the DNA TGCGCCAGCAGCCAAGACCCGGCGGCCGGCCGGGATGAGCAGTTCTTC. It specifies CASSQDPAAGRDEQFF.

This clone occurred a few times. This chain joins TRBV5-4 and TRBJ2-3; D ambiguous. This CDR3 is 12 amino acids long. The germline V and J ends were trimmed by 3 bases and 0 bases, with 2 bases remaining between them. Germline V gene data show CDR1 as SGHNT and CDR2 as YYREEE (reference sequence). The CDR3 spells CASSSSTDTQYF. The CDR3 region has the DNA TGTGCCAGCAGCTCTAGCACAGATACGCAGTATTTT.

This chain joins TRBV2 and TRBJ1-5; unclear D gene. Trimming cost V 6 bases and J 0 bases, with 6 bases left between them. Germline V lookup: CDR1 SNHLY, CDR2 FYNNEI. The CDR3 spans 13 residues. The CDR3 DNA sequence: TGTGCCAGCAGGAGGGATAGCAATCAGCCCCAGCATTTT. Translated: CASRRDSNQPQHF. Using reference TRBV2 and TRBJ1-5 for the parts outside the CDR3, the full variable domain is EPEVTQTPSHQVTQMGQEVILRCVPISNHLYFYWYRQILGQKVEFLVSFYNNEISEKSEIFDDQFSVERPDGSNFTLKIRSTKLEDSAMYFCASRRDSNQPQHFGDGTRLSIL.

The chain uses TRBV5-1 and TRBJ1-1, with 7 bases fitting TRBD1. J gave up 0 bases and V 1 base, and 6 bases lay outside the gene matches. Per germline, CDR1 SGHRS and CDR2 YFSETQ. The CDR3 length is 16 residues. Here the CDR3 reads CASSLLTGSVNTEAFF. CDR3 nucleotide sequence: TGCGCCAGCAGCTTGCTGACAGGGTCTGTGAACACTGAAGCTTTCTTT. The full variable domain, rest sourced from reference TRBV5-1 and TRBJ1-1, is KAGVTQTPRYLIKTRGQQVTLSCSPISGHRSVSWYQQTPGQGLQFLFEYFSETQRNKGNFPGRFSGRQFSNSRSEMNVSTLELGDSALYLCASSLLTGSVNTEAFFGQGTRLTVV.

The CDR3 DNA sequence: TGCGCCAGCAGCCGACTAAGCGGGAGGGCATACAATGAGCAGTTCTTC. It translates to CASSRLSGRAYNEQFF. The chain links TRBV4-1 to TRBJ2-1; the match to TRBD2 covers 10 bases. V trimming: 4 bases; J trimming: 4 bases; junction bases outside the gene matches: 7. This CDR3 has 16 residues. Germline V gene lookup returns CDR1 MGHRA and CDR2 YSYEKL.

This rearrangement joins TRBV12-5 to TRBJ2-5; 8 bases are shared with TRBD1. The length of the CDR3 is 12 residues. V was clipped by 4 bases and J by 5 bases; unmatched bases: 0. Germline loops: CDR1 LGHNT, CDR2 FRNRAP. The CDR3 DNA sequence: TGTGCTAGTGGTTGGGACAGGGAGACCCAGTACTTC. It codes for CASGWDRETQYF.